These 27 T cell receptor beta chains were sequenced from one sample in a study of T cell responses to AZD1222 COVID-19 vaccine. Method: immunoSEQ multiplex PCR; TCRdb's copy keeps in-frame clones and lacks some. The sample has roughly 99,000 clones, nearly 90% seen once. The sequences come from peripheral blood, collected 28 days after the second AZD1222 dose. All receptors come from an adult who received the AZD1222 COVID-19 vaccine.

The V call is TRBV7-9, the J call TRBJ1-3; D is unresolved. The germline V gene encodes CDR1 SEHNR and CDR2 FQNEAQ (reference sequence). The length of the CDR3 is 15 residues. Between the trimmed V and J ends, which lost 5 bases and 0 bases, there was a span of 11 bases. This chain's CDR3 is CASSPVLISGNTIYF. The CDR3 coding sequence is TGTGCCAGCAGCCCCGTCCTAATCTCTGGAAACACCATATATTTT.

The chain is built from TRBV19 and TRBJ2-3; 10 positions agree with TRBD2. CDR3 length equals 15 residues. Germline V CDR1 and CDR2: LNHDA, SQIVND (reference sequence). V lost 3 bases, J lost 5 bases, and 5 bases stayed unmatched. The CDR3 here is CASSILAGDQDTQYF. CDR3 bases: TGTGCCAGTAGTATCCTAGCGGGGGATCAAGATACGCAGTATTTT.

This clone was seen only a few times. CDR3 loop: CASSFGTGSSNQPQHF. CDR3 sequence (DNA): TGTGCCAGCAGCTTCGGGACAGGGAGTTCTAATCAGCCCCAGCATTTT. This chain uses TRBV5-8 with TRBJ1-5; 9 bases agree with TRBD1. From germline, CDR1 is SGHTS and CDR2 YDEGEE. V was clipped by 2 bases and J by 4 bases; unmatched bases: 7. The CDR3 spans 16 residues.

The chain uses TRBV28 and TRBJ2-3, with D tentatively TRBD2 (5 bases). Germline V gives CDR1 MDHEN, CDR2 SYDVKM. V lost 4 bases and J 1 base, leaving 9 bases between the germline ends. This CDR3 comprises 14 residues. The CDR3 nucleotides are TGTGCCAGCAGTTCGGGGTTTGGCACAGATACGCAGTATTTT. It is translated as CASSSGFGTDTQYF. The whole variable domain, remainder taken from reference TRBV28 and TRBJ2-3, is DVKVTQSSRYLVKRTGEKVFLECVQDMDHENMFWYRQDPGLGLRLIYFSYDVKMKEKGDIPEGYSVSREKKERFSLILESASTNQTSMYLCASSSGFGTDTQYFGPGTRLTVL.

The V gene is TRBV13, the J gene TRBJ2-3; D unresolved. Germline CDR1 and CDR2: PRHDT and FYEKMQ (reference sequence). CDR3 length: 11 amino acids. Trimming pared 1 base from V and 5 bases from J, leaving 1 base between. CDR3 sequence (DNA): TGTGCCAGCAGCTTAGTAGATACGCAGTATTTT. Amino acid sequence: CASSLVDTQYF.

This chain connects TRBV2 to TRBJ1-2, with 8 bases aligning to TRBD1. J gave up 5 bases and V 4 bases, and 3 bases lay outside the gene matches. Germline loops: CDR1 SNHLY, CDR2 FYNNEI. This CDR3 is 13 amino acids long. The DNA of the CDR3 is TGTGCCAGCAGTGCCGGGACAGGATATGGCTACACCTTC. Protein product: CASSAGTGYGYTF.

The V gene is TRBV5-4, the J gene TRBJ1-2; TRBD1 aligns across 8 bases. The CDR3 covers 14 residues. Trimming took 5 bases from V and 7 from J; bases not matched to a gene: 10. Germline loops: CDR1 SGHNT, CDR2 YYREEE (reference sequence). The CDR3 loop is CASRPGQGIVGYTF. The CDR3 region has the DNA TGTGCCAGCAGACCCGGACAGGGAATAGTTGGCTACACCTTC.

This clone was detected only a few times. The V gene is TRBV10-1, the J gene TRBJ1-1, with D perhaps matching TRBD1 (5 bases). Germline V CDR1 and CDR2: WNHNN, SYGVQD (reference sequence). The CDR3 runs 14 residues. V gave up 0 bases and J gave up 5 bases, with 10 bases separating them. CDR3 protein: CASSESQGGTEAFF. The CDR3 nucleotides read TGCGCCAGCAGTGAGTCGCAGGGCGGGACTGAAGCTTTCTTT.

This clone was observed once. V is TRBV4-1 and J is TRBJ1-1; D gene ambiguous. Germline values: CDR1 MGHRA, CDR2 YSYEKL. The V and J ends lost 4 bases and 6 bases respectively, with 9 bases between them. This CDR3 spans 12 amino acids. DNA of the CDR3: TGCGCCAGCAGCCTGGTGGACTCTGAAGCTTTCTTT. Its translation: CASSLVDSEAFF.

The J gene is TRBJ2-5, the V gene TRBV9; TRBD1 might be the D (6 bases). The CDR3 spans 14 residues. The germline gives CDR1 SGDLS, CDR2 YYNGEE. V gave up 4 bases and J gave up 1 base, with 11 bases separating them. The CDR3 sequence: CASSITGLQETQYF. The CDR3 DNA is TGTGCCAGCAGCATCACAGGGCTCCAAGAGACCCAGTACTTC.

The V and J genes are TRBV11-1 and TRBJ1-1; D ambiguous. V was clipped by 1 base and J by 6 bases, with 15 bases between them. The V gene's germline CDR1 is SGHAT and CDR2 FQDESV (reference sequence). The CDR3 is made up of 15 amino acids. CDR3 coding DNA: TGTGCCAGCAGCTTAGGGGCATCGGGGTTCGCTGAAGCTTTCTTT. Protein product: CASSLGASGFAEAFF.

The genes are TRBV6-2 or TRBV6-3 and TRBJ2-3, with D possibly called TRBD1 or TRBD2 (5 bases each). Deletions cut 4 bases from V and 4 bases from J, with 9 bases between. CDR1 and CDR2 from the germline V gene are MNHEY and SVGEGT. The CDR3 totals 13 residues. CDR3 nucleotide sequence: TGTGCCAGCAGTTGGGGGATTGCAGATACGCAGTATTTT. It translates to CASSWGIADTQYF.

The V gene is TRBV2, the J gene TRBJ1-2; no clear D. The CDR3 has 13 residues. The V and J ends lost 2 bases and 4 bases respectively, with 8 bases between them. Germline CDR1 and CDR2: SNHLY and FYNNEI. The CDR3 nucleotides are TGTGCCAGCAGTGAACGGGCTACCTATGGCTACACCTTC. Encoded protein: CASSERATYGYTF.

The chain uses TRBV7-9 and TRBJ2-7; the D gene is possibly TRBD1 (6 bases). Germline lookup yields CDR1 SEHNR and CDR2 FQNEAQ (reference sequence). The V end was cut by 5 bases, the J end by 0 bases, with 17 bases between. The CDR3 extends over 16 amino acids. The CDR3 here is CASSPWGQTDSYEQYF. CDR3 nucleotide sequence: TGTGCCAGCAGCCCATGGGGGCAGACGGACTCCTACGAGCAGTACTTC.

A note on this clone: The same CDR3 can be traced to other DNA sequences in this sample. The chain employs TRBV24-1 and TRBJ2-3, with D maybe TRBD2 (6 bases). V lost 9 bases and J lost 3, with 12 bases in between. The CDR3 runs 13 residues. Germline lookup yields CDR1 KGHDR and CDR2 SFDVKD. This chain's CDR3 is CATSGSGTDTQYF. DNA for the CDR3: TGTGCCACCTCAGGCAGCGGGACAGATACGCAGTATTTT.

CDR3 DNA: TGTGCCAGTAGTATAGGTTTGGTGCGGAGGGGAAATCAGCCCCAGCATTTT. Amino acid sequence: CASSIGLVRRGNQPQHF. The V and J genes are TRBV19 and TRBJ1-5, with D maybe TRBD1 (5 bases). The CDR3 extends over 17 amino acids. The V end was cut by 1 base, the J end by 4 bases, with 17 bases between. Germline CDR1 reads LNHDA; CDR2 reads SQIVND (reference sequence).

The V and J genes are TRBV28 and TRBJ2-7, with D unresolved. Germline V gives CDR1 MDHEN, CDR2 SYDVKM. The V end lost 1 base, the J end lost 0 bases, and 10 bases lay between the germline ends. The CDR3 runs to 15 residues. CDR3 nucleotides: TGTGCCAGCAGTTTATCATCCGGTTTCTCCTACGAGCAGTACTTC. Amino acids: CASSLSSGFSYEQYF.

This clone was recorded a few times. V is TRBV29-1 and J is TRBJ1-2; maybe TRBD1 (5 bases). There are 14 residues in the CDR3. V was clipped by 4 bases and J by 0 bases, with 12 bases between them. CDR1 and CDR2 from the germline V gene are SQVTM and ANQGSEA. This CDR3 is CSVGGGGTNYGYTF. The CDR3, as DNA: TGCAGCGTTGGAGGCGGGGGGACTAACTATGGCTACACCTTC. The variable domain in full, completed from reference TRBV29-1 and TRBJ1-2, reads SAVISQKPSRDICQRGTSLTIQCQVDSQVTMMFWYRQQPGQSLTLIATANQGSEATYESGFVIDKFPISRPNLTFSTLTVSNMSPEDSSIYLCSVGGGGTNYGYTFGSGTRLTVV.

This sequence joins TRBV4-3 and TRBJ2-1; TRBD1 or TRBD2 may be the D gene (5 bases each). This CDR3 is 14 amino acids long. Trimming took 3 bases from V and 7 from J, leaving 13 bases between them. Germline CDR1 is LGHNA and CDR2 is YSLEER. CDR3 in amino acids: CASSQGTVENEQFF. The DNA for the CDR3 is TGCGCCAGCAGCCAGGGGACGGTCGAAAATGAGCAGTTCTTC.

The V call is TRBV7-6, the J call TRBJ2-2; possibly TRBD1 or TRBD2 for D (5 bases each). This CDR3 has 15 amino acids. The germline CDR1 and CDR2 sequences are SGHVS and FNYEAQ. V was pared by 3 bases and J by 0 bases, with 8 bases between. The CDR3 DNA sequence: TGTGCCAGCAGCTTGGGACGCACGAACACCGGGGAGCTGTTTTTT. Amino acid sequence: CASSLGRTNTGELFF.

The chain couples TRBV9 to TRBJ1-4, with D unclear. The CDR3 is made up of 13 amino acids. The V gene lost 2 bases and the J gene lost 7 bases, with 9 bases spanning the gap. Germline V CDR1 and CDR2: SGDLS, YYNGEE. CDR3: CASSVTNGEKLFF. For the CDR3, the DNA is TGTGCCAGCAGCGTCACGAACGGTGAAAAACTGTTTTTT. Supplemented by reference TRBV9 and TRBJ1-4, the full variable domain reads DSGVTQTPKHLITATGQRVTLRCSPRSGDLSVYWYQQSLDQGLQFLIQYYNGEERAKGNILERFSAQQFPDLHSELNLSSLELGDSALYFCASSVTNGEKLFFGSGTQLSVL.

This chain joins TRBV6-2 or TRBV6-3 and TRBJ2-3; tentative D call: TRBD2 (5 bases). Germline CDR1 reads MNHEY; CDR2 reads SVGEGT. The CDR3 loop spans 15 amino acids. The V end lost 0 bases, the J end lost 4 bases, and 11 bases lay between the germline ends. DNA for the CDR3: TGTGCCAGCAGTTACTCGGGAGCGAGCGCAGATACGCAGTATTTT. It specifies CASSYSGASADTQYF.

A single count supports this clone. The DNA for the CDR3 is TGTGCCAGCAGTTTATCGACTCAAGAGACCCAGTACTTC. It yields the protein CASSLSTQETQYF. The chain uses TRBV27 and TRBJ2-5; no firm D call. Trimming took off 0 bases at V and 2 bases at J, with 4 bases between the two ends. Per germline, CDR1 MNHEY and CDR2 SMNVEV (reference sequence). The CDR3 sequence is 13 residues long.

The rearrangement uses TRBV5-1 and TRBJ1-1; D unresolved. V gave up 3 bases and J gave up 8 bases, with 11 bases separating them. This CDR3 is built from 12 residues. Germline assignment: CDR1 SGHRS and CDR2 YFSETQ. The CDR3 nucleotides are TGCGCCAGCAGCTCGGGATCGGCCGAAGCTTTCTTT. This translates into CASSSGSAEAFF.

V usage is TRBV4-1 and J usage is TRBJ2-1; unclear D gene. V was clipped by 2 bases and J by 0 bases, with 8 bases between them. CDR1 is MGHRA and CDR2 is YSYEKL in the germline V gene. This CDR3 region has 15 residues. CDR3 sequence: CASSQTASSYNEQFF. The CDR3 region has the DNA TGCGCCAGCAGCCAAACAGCGAGCTCCTACAATGAGCAGTTCTTC.

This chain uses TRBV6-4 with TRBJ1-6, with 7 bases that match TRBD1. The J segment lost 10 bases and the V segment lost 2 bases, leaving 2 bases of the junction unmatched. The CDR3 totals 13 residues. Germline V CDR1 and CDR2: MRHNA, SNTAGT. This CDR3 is CASSDQGGSPLHF. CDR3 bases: TGTGCCAGCAGTGACCAGGGGGGATCACCCCTCCACTTT.

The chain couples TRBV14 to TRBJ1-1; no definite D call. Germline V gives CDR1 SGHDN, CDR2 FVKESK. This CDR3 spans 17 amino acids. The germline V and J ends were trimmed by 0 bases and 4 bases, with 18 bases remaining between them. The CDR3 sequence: CASSQDLSIPTGTEAFF. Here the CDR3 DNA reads TGTGCCAGCAGCCAAGACCTGTCCATCCCCACCGGCACTGAAGCTTTCTTT.